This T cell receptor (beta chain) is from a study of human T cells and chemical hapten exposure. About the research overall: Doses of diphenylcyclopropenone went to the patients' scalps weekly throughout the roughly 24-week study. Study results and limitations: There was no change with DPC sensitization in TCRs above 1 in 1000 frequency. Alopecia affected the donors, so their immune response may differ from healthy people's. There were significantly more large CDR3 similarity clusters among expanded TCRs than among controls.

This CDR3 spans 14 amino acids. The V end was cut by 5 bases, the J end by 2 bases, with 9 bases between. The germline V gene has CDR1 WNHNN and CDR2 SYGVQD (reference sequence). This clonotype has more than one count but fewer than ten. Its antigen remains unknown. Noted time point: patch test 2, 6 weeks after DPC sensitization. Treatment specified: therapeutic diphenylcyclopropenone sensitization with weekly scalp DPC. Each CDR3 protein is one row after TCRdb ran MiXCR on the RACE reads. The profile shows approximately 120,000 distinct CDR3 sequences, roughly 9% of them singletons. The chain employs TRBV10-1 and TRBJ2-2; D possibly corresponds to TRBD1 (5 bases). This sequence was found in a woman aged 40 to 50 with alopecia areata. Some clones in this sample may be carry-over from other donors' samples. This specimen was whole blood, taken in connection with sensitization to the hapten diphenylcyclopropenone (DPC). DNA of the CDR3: TGCGCCAGCAGTAAACAGGCCAACACCGGGGAGCTGTTTTTT. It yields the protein CASSKQANTGELFF.